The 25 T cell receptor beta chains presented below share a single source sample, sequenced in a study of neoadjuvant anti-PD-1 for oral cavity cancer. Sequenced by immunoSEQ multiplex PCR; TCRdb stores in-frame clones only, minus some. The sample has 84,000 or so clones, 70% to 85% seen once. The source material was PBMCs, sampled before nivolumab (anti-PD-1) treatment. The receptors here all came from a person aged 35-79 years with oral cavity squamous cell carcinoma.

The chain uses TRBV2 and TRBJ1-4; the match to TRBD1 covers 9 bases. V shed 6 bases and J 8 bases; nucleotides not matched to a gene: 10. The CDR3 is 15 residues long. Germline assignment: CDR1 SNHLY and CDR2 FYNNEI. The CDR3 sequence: CASRGDREFKEKLFF. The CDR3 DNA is TGTGCCAGCAGAGGGGACAGGGAGTTTAAAGAAAAACTGTTTTTT.

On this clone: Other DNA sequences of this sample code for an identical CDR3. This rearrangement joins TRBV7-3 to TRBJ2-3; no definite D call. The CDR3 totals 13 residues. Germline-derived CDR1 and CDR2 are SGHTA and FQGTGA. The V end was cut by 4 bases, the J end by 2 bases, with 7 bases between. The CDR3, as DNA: TGTGCCAGCAGCTCCGGTTACACAGATACGCAGTATTTT. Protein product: CASSSGYTDTQYF.

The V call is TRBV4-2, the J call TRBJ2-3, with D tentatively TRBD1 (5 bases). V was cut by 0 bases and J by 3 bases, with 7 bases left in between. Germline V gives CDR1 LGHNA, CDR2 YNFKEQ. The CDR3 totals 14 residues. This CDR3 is CASSQDQGTDTQYF. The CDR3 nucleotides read TGTGCCAGCAGCCAAGATCAGGGAACAGATACGCAGTATTTT.

The DNA for the CDR3 is TGTGCCAGCAGCCCCCGGACTAGCGGGAGAAGTGAGCAGTTCTTC. It yields the protein CASSPRTSGRSEQFF. This chain uses TRBV11-2 with TRBJ2-1, with 13 bases aligning to TRBD2. Per the germline V gene, CDR1 is SGHAT and CDR2 is FQNNGV. V shed 5 bases and J 9 bases; nucleotides not matched to a gene: 7. The CDR3 contains 15 residues.

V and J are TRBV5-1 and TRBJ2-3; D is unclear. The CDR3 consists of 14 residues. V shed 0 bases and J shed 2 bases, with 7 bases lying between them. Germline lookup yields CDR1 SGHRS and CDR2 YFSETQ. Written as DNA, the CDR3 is TGCGCCAGCAGCTTGGCAACCTACACAGATACGCAGTATTTT. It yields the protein CASSLATYTDTQYF.

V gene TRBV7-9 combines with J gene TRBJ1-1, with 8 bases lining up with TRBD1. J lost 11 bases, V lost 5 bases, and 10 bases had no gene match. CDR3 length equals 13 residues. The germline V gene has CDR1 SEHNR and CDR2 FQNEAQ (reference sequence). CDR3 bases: TGTGCCAGCAGCCTAGACAGGGGTGGTGCCGCTTTCTTT. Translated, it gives CASSLDRGGAAFF.

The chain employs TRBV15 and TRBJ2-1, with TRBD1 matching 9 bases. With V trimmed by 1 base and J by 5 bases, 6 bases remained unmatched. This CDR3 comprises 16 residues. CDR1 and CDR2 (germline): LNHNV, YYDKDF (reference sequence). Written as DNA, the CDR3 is TGTGCCACCAGCAGAGTAGTGGGACAGGGAAACAATGAGCAGTTCTTC. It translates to CATSRVVGQGNNEQFF.

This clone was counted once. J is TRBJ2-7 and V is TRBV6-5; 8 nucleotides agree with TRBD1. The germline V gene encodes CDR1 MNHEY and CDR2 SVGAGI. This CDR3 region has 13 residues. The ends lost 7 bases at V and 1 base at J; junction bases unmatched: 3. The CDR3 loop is CASKRQGSYEQYF. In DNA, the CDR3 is TGTGCCAGCAAGCGACAGGGGTCCTACGAGCAGTACTTC.

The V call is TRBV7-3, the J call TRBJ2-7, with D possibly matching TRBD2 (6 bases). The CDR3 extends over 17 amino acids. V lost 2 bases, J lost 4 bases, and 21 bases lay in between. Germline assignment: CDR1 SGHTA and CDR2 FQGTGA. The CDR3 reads CASSLCLWDSDNYEQYF. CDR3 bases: TGTGCCAGCAGCTTATGCCTCTGGGACTCGGACAATTACGAGCAGTACTTC.

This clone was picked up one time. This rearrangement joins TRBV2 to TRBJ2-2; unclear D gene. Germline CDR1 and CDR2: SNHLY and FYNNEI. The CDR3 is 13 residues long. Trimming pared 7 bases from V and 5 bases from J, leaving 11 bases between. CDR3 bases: TGTGCCAGCACCCTGACCGAGACCGGGGAGCTGTTTTTT. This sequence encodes CASTLTETGELFF.

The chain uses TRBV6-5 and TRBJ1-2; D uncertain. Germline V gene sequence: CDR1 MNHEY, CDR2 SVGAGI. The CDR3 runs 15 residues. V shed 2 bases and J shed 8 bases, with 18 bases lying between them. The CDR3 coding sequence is TGTGCCAGCAGTTACAACGACGGGCAGAATAGCGGCTACACCTTC. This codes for CASSYNDGQNSGYTF.

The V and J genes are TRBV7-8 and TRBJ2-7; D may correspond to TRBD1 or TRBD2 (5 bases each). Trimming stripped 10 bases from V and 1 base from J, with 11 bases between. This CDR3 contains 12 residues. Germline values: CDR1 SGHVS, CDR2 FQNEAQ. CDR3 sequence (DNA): TGTGCCACCATCGGGGCGTCCTACGAGCAGTACTTC. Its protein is CATIGASYEQYF.

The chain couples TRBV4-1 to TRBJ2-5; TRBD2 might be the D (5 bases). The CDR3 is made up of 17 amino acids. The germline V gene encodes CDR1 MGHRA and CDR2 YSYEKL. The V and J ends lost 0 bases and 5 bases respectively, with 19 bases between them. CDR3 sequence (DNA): TGCGCCAGCAGCCAAGATCTTGTTCGGGCCGGCGGGGAGACCCAGTACTTC. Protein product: CASSQDLVRAGGETQYF.

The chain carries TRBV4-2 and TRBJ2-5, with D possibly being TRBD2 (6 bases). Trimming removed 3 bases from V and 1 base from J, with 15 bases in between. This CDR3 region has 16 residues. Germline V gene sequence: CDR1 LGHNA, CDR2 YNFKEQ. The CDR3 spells CASSQLEGRSQETQYF. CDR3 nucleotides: TGTGCCAGCAGCCAGTTGGAGGGCCGGAGCCAAGAGACCCAGTACTTC.

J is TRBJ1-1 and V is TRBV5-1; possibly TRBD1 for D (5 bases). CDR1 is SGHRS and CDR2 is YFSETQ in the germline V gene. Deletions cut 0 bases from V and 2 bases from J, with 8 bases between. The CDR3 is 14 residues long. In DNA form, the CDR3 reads TGCGCCAGCAGCTTGGAAGGGGACAACACTGAAGCTTTCTTT. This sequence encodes CASSLEGDNTEAFF.

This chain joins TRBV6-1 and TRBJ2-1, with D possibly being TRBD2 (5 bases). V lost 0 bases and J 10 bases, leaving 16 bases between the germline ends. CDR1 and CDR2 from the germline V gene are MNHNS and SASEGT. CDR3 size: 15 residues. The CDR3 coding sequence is TGTGCCAGCAGTGAAGCGGGAGCCTTTTTCAGGGAGCAGTTCTTC. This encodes CASSEAGAFFREQFF.

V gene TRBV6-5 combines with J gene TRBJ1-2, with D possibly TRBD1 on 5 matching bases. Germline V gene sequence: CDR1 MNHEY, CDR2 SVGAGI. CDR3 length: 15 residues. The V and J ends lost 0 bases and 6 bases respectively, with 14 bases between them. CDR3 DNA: TGTGCCAGCAGTTACTCGCCCGGGGCTCTGGATGGCTACACCTTC. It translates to CASSYSPGALDGYTF.

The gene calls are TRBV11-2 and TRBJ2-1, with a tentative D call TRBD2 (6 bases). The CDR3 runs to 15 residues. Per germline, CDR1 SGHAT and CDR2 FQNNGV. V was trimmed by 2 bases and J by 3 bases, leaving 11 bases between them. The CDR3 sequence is CASSLLADFYNEQFF. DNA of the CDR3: TGTGCCAGCAGCTTATTAGCGGACTTCTACAATGAGCAGTTCTTC.

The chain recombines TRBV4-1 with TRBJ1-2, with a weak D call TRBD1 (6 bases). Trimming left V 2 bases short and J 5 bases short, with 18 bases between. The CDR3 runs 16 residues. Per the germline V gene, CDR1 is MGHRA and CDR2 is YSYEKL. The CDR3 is CASSQPGLGQLYGYTF. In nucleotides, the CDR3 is TGCGCCAGCAGCCAACCAGGCCTCGGACAGTTGTATGGCTACACCTTC.

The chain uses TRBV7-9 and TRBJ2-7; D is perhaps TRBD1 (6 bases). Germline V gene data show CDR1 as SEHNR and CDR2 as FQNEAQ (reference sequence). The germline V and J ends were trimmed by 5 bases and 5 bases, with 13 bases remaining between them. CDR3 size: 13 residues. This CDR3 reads CASSGTNPDEQYF. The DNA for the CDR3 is TGTGCCAGCAGCGGGACAAATCCGGACGAGCAGTACTTC.

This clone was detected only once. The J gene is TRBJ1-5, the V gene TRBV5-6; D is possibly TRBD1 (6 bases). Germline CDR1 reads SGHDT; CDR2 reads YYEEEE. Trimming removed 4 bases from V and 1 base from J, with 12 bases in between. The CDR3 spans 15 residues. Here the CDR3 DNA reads TGTGCCAGCAGCCGGGGGCAGCGGAGCAATCAGCCCCAGCATTTT. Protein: CASSRGQRSNQPQHF.

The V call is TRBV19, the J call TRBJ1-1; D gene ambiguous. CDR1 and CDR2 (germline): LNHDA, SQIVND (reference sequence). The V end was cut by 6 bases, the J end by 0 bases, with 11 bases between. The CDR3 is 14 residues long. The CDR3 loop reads CASSAREMNTEAFF. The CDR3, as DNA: TGTGCCAGTAGCGCGAGAGAGATGAACACTGAAGCTTTCTTT.

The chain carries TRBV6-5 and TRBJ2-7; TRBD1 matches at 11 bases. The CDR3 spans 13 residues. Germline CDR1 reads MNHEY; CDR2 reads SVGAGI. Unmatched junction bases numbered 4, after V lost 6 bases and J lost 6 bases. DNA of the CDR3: TGTGCCAGCAGGCGAGGACAGGGGGCCGAGCAGTACTTC. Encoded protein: CASRRGQGAEQYF.

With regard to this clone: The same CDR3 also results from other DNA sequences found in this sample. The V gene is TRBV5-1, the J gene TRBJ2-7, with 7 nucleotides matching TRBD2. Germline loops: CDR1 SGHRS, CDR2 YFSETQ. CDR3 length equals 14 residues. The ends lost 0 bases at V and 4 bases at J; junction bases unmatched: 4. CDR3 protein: CASSLGQGGYEQYF. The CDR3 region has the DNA TGCGCCAGCAGCTTGGGGCAGGGAGGGTACGAGCAGTACTTC.

The CDR3 reads CASSALAGSYNEQFF. CDR3 nucleotide sequence: TGTGCCAGCAGCGCTTTAGCGGGCTCCTACAATGAGCAGTTCTTC. The gene calls are TRBV9 and TRBJ2-1, with 7 nucleotides matching TRBD2. Trimming cost V 3 bases and J 0 bases; bases outside gene matches: 3. The CDR3 totals 15 residues. The germline V gene encodes CDR1 SGDLS and CDR2 YYNGEE.